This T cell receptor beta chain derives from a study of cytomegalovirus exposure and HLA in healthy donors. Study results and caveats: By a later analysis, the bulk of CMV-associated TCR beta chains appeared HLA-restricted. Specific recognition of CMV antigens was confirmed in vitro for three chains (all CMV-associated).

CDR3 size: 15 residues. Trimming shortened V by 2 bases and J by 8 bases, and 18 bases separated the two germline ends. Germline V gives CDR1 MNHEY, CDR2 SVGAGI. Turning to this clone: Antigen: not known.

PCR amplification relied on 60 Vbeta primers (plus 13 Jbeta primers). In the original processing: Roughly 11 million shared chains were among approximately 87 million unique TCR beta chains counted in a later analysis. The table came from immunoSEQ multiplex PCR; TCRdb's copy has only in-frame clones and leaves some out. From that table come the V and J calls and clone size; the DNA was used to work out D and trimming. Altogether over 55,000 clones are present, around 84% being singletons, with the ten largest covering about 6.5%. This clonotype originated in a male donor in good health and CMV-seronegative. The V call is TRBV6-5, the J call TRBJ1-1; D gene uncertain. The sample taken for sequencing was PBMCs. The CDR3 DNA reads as TGTGCCAGCAGTTACAAGAGGGCCCCTTTGAGCGAAGCTTTCTTT. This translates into CASSYKRAPLSEAFF.